The clone carrying this T cell receptor beta chain has more than one count but fewer than ten. There are 15 residues in the CDR3. V was clipped by 5 bases and J by 2 bases, with 14 bases between them. Germline-derived CDR1 and CDR2 are SGHTA and FQGNSA. This entry belongs to a study of blood T cells in healthy people across ages. A J-beta primer mix and a sample-barcoded 5' primer were used in a second PCR of about 7 to 12 cycles. TCRdb used MiXCR to reprocess the 5' RACE reads, holding one entry per CDR3 protein. The sample includes under 1,000,000 distinct CDR3 sequences, roughly 35% of them seen just once.

The chain uses TRBV7-2 and TRBJ2-3; D is perhaps TRBD1 or TRBD2 (5 bases each). The material sequenced was blood. This clonotype originated in a man aged 18 to 30 in good health. The CDR3 loop is CASSPRAGTTDTQYF. The CDR3 nucleotides are TGTGCCAGCAGCCCGCGGGCAGGGACCACAGATACGCAGTATTTT.